This T cell receptor beta chain derives from a study of human T cells and chemical hapten exposure. TCRdb passed the RACE reads through MiXCR, listing each CDR3 protein once. The repertoire holds 330,000 or so distinct CDR3 sequences, under 6.5% seen once, with under 7% in the top ten. This CDR3 has 18 residues. Germline V gene sequence: CDR1 LGHDT, CDR2 YNNKEL (reference sequence). After removal of 3 bases from V and 4 bases from J, the junction contained 17 bases not matched to a gene. Time point meaning: patch test 2, 6 weeks after DPC sensitization. Treatment noted: therapeutic diphenylcyclopropenone sensitization with weekly scalp DPC.

The chain joins TRBV3-1 to TRBJ2-7; TRBD1 aligns across 8 bases. The sequence came from a woman between 18 and 29 years old with alopecia areata. Some clones in this sample may be carry-over from other donors' samples. This material consisted of whole blood, taken in connection with sensitization to the hapten diphenylcyclopropenone (DPC). The CDR3 region has the DNA TGTGCCAGCAGCCAGAACGTTTTTACGACAGGGGTTAAGTACGAGCAGTACTTC. Translated, it gives CASSQNVFTTGVKYEQYF.